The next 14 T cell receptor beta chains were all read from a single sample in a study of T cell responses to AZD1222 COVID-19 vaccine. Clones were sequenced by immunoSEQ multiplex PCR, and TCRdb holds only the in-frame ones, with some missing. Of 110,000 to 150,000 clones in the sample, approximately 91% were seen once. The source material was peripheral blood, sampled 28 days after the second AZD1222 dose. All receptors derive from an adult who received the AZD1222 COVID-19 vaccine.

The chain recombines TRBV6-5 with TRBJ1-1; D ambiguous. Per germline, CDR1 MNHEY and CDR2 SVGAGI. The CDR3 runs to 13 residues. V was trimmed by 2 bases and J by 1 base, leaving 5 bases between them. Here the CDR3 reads CASSYGRNTEAFF. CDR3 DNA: TGTGCCAGCAGTTACGGCAGGAACACTGAAGCTTTCTTT.

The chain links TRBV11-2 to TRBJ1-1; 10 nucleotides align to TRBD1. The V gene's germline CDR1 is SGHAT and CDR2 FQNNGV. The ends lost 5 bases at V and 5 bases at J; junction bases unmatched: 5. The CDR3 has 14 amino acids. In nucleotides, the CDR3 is TGTGCCAGCAGCCTGGGACAGGGGTGGACTGAAGCTTTCTTT. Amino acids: CASSLGQGWTEAFF.

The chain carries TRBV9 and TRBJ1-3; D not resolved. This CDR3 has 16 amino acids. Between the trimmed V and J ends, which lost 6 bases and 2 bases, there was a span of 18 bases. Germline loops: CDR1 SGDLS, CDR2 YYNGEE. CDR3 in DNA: TGTGCCAGCACCTCCGGACTGGCTCGGGCTGGAAACACCATATATTTT. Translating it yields CASTSGLARAGNTIYF.

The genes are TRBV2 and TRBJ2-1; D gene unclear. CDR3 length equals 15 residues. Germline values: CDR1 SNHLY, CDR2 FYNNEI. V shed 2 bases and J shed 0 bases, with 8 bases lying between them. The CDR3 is CASSEYLSSYNEQFF. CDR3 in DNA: TGTGCCAGCAGTGAATATCTAAGCTCCTACAATGAGCAGTTCTTC.

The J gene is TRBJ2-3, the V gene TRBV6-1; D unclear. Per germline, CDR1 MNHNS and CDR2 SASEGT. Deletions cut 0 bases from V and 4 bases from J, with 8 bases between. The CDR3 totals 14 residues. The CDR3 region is CASSEAASSDTQYF. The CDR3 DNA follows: TGTGCCAGCAGTGAAGCGGCAAGCTCAGATACGCAGTATTTT.

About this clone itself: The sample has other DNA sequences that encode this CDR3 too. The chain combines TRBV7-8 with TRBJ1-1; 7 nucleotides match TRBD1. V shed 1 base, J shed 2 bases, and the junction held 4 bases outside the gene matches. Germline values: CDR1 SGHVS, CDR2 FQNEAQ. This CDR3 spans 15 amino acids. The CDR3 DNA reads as TGTGCCAGCAGCTTAGGTACAGGGGTTAACACTGAAGCTTTCTTT. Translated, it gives CASSLGTGVNTEAFF.

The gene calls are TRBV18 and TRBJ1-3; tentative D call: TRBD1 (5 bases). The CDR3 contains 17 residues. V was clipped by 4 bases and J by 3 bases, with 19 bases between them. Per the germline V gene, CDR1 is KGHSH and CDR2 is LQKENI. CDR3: CASSQRGGDHGGNTIYF. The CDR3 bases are TGTGCCAGCTCACAGCGGGGAGGGGACCACGGTGGAAACACCATATATTTT. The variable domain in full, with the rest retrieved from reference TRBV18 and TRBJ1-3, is NAGVMQNPRHLVRRRGQEARLRCSPMKGHSHVYWYRQLPEEGLKFMVYLQKENIIDESGMPKERFSAEFPKEGPSILRIQQVVRGDSAAYFCASSQRGGDHGGNTIYFGEGSWLTVV.

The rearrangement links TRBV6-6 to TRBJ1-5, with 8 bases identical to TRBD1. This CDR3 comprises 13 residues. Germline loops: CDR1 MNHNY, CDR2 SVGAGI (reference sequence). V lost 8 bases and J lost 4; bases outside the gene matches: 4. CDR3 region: CASAQGANQPQHF. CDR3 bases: TGTGCCAGCGCTCAGGGGGCGAATCAGCCCCAGCATTTT.

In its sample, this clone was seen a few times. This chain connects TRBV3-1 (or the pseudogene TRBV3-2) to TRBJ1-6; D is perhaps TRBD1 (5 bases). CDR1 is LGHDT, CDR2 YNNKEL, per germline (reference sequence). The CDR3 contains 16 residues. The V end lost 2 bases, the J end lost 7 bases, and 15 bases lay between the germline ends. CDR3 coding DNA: TGTGCCAGCAGCCAATCCCCAGGTGGGGGGAATTCACCCCTCCACTTT. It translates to CASSQSPGGGNSPLHF.

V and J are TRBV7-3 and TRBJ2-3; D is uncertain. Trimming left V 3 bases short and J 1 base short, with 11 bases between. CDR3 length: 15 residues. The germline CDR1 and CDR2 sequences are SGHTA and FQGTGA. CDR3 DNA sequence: TGTGCCAGCAGCTTCACTTCCTCCGGCACAGATACGCAGTATTTT. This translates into CASSFTSSGTDTQYF.

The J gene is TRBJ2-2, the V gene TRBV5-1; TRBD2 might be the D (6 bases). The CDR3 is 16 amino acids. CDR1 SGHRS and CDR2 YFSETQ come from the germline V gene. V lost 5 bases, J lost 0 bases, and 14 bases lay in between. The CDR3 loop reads CASRRSGLSNTGELFF. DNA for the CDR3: TGCGCCAGCAGGCGTAGCGGATTGTCGAACACCGGGGAGCTGTTTTTT.

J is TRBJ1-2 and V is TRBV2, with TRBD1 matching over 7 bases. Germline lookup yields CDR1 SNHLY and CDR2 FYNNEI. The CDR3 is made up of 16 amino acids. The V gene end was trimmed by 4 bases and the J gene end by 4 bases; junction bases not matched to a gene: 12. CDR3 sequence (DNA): TGTGCCAGCAGTGTGGGACAGCGCCCTGGGCCCTATGGCTACACCTTC. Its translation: CASSVGQRPGPYGYTF. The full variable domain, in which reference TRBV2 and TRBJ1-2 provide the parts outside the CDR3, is EPEVTQTPSHQVTQMGQEVILRCVPISNHLYFYWYRQILGQKVEFLVSFYNNEISEKSEIFDDQFSVERPDGSNFTLKIRSTKLEDSAMYFCASSVGQRPGPYGYTFGSGTRLTVV.

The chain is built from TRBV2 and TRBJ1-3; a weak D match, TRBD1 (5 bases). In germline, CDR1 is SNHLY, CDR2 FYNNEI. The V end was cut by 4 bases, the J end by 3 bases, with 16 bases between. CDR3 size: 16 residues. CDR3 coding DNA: TGTGCCAGCAGTGTTTCTGGAGGGGAGAGTGGAAACACCATATATTTT. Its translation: CASSVSGGESGNTIYF.

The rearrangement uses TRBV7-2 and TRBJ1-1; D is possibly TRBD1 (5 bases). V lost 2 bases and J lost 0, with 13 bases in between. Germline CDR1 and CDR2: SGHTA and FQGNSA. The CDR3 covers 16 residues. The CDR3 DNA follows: TGTGCCAGCAGCTTACGGCCGCGGGGGGTGAACACTGAAGCTTTCTTT. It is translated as CASSLRPRGVNTEAFF.